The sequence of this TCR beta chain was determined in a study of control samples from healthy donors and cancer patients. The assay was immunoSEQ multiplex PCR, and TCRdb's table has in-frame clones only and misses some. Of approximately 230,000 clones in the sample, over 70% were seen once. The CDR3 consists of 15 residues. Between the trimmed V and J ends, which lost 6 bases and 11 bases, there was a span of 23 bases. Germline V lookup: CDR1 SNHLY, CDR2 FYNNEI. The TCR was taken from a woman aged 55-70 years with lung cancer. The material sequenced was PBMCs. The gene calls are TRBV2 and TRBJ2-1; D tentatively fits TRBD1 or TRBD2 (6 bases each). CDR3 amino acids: CASSVSGAAIAQQFF. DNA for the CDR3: TGTGCCAGCAGCGTATCGGGGGCCGCGATAGCTCAGCAGTTCTTC.